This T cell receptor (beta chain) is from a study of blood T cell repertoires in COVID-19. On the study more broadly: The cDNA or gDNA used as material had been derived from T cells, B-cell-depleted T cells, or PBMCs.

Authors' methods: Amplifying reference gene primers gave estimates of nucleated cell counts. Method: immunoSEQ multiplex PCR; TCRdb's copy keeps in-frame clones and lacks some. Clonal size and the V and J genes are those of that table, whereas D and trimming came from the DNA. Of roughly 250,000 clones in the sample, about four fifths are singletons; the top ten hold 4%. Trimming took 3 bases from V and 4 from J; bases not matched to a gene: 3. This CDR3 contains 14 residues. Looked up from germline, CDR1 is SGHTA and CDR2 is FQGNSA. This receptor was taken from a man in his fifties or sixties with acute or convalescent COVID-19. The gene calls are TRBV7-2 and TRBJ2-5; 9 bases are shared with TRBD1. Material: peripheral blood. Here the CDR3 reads CASSFGTGRETQYF. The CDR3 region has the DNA TGTGCCAGCAGCTTTGGGACAGGGAGAGAGACCCAGTACTTC. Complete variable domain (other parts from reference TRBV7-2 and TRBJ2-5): GAGVSQSPSNKVTEKGKDVELRCDPISGHTALYWYRQSLGQGLEFLIYFQGNSAPDKSGLPSDRFSAERTGGSVSTLTIQRTQQEDSAVYLCASSFGTGRETQYFGPGTRLLVL.